The 5 T cell receptor beta chains given below trace back to one sample, sequenced in a study of blood T cell repertoires in COVID-19. The method was immunoSEQ multiplex PCR; TCRdb's version includes in-frame clones alone and lacks a portion of them. The table includes about 200,000 clones, about 80% detected once. The sample taken for sequencing was PBMCs or T cells enriched from blood (not recorded which). These receptors all come from a woman aged 60-75 years with acute COVID-19.

The chain carries TRBV19 and TRBJ1-1, with 9 bases fitting TRBD1. Germline CDR1 and CDR2: LNHDA and SQIVND (reference sequence). Trimming cost V 7 bases and J 7 bases; bases outside gene matches: 10. The CDR3 length is 14 residues. CDR3 region: CASTQGTGPLEAFF. CDR3 nucleotide sequence: TGTGCCAGTACCCAGGGGACAGGGCCCCTTGAAGCTTTCTTT.

CDR3 DNA sequence: TGCGCCAGCAGCCTTCACGGGGGGGCCTATGGCTACACCTTC. As protein: CASSLHGGAYGYTF. V is TRBV4-3 and J is TRBJ1-2; tentatively, D is TRBD1 (6 bases). CDR1 and CDR2 (germline): LGHNA, YSLEER. V lost 4 bases, J lost 4 bases, and 13 bases lay in between. This CDR3 is 14 amino acids long.

The chain joins TRBV7-9 to TRBJ2-4, with TRBD1 matching over 7 bases. The CDR3 runs 18 residues. Trimming took 2 bases from V and 0 from J; bases not matched to a gene: 10. Germline V lookup: CDR1 SEHNR, CDR2 FQNEAQ (reference sequence). DNA of the CDR3: TGTGCCAGCAGCTTACTGACGGGGACAGCCGTAGCCAAAAACATTCAGTACTTC. It is translated as CASSLLTGTAVAKNIQYF. The full variable domain, rest sourced from reference TRBV7-9 and TRBJ2-4, is DTGVSQNPRHKITKRGQNVTFRCDPISEHNRLYWYRQTLGQGPEFLTYFQNEAQLEKSRLLSDRFSAERPKGSFSTLEIQRTEQGDSAMYLCASSLLTGTAVAKNIQYFGAGTRLSVL.

The chain carries TRBV27 and TRBJ2-5, with D maybe TRBD2 (6 bases). Trimming shortened V by 5 bases and J by 7 bases, and 17 bases separated the two germline ends. The CDR3 contains 14 residues. CDR1 is MNHEY and CDR2 is SMNVEV in the germline V gene (reference sequence). The CDR3: CASSQTGRMATQYF. The CDR3 DNA is TGTGCCAGCAGTCAGACCGGGAGAATGGCGACCCAGTACTTC.

As to this clone: A much larger clone lies one base from this, so it may be a read error. CDR3 residues: CASSSNYEQYF. In nucleotides, the CDR3 is TGTGCCAGCAGCTCCAACTACGAGCAGTACTTC. The V call is TRBV11-2, the J call TRBJ2-7; unclear D gene. This CDR3 comprises 11 residues. In germline, CDR1 is SGHAT, CDR2 FQNNGV. Deletions cut 4 bases from V and 3 bases from J, with 4 bases between.